The clone carrying this T cell receptor beta chain was seen ten or more times. Its antigen is as yet unknown. This record belongs to a study of PD-1 blockade in classical Hodgkin lymphoma. Assay: immunoSEQ multiplex PCR; the TCRdb copy retains only in-frame clones and omits some. The table shows approximately 150,000 clones, with 78% occurring only once. Germline CDR1 reads SGHVS; CDR2 reads FNYEAQ. The CDR3 is 15 amino acids. The V end lost 1 base, the J end lost 5 bases, and 14 bases lay between the germline ends. Study outcomes and limitations: TCR diversity in CD4+, not CD8+, cells rose significantly by C4D1. Repertoire difference causes, possibly disease activity or prior therapy, remain undefined.

Every patient had relapsed following autologous stem cell transplantation, and cohorts differed in brentuximab vedotin exposure. The chain has TRBV7-6 and TRBJ2-5, with D hard to call. The receptor was isolated from a human donor with classical Hodgkin lymphoma. Material: peripheral blood mononuclear cells (PBMCs), obtained before the second cycle of nivolumab. CDR3 nucleotides: TGTGCCAGCAGCTTAGGCCCCCGGGCGGTTGAGACCCAGTACTTC. This codes for CASSLGPRAVETQYF.